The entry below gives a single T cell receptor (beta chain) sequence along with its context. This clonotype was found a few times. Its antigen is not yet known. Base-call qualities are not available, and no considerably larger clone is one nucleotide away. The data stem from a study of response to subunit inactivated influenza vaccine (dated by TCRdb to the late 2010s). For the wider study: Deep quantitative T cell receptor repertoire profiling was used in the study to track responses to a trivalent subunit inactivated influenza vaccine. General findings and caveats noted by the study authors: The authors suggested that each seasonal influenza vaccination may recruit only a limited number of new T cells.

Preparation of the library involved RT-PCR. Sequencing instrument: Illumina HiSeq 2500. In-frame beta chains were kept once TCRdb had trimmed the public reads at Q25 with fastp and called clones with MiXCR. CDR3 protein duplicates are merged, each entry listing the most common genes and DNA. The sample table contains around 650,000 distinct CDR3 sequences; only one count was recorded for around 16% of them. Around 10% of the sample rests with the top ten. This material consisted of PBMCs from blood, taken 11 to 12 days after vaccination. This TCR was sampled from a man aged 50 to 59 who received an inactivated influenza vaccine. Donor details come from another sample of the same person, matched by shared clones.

CDR3 region: CASSQTQGLETQYF. The nucleotide sequence reads TGCGCCAGCAGCCAAACTCAGGGGCTGGAGACCCAGTACTTC. The sequence joins TRBV4-1 to TRBJ2-5; a tentative D match to TRBD1 spans 6 bases. Counted from cysteine to phenylalanine, this CDR3 has 14 amino acids. Only the CDR3 portion is preserved as DNA: 42 bases, with reading frame beginning at the first base. The junction shows trimming of 2 bases on V and 5 bases on J, plus 12 bases between the germline ends. CDR1 and CDR2 (MGHRA, YSYEKL) derive from the germline V gene.